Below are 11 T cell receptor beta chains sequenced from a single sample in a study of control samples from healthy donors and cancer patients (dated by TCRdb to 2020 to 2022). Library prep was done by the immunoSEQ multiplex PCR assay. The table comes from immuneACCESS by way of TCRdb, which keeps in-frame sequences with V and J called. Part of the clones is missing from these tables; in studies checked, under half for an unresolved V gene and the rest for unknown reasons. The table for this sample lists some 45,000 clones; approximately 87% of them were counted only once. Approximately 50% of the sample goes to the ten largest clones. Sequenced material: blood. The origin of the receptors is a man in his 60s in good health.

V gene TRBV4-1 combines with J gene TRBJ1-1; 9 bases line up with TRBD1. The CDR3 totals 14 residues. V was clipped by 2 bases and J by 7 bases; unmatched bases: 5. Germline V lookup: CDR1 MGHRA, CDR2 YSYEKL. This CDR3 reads CASSQLSGQGEAFF. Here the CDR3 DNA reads TGCGCCAGCAGCCAATTATCGGGACAGGGTGAAGCTTTCTTT.

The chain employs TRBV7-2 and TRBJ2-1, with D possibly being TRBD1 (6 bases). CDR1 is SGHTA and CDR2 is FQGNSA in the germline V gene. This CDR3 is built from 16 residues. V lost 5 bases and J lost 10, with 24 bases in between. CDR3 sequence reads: CASSVGDVGGAREQFF. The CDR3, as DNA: TGTGCCAGCAGCGTAGGGGATGTTGGGGGCGCTCGGGAGCAGTTCTTC.

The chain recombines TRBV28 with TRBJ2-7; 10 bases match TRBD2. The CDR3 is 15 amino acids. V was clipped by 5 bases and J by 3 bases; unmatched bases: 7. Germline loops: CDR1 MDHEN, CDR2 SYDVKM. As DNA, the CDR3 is TGTGCCAGCAGTAGCGGGGGGGGGTCCGGCTACGAGCAGTACTTC. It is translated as CASSSGGGSGYEQYF.

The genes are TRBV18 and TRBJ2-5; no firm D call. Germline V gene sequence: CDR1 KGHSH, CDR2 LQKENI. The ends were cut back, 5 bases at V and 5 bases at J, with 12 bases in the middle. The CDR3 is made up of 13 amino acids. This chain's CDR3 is CASSGSRGETQYF. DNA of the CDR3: TGTGCCAGCTCAGGTTCGCGTGGGGAGACCCAGTACTTC.

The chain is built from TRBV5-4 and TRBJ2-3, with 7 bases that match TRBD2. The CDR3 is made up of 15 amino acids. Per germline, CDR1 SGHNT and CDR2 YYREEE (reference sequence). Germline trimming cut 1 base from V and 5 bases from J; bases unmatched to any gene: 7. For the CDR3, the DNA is TGTGCCAGCAGCTTGCAACTAGCGAGGGGAGATACGCAGTATTTT. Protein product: CASSLQLARGDTQYF.

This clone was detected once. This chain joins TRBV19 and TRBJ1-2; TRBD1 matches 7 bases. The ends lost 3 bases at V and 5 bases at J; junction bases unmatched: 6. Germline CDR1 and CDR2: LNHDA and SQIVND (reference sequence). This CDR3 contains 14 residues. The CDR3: CASSMGRGMYGYTF. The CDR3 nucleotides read TGTGCCAGTAGTATGGGCAGGGGGATGTATGGCTACACCTTC.

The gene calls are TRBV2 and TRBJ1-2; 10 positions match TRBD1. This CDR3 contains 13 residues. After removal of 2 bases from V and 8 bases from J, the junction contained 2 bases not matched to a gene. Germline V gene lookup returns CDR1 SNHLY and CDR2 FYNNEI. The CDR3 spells CASSERTGGGYTF. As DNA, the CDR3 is TGTGCCAGCAGTGAAAGGACAGGGGGAGGCTACACCTTC. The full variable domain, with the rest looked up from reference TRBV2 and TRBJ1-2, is EPEVTQTPSHQVTQMGQEVILRCVPISNHLYFYWYRQILGQKVEFLVSFYNNEISEKSEIFDDQFSVERPDGSNFTLKIRSTKLEDSAMYFCASSERTGGGYTFGSGTRLTVV.

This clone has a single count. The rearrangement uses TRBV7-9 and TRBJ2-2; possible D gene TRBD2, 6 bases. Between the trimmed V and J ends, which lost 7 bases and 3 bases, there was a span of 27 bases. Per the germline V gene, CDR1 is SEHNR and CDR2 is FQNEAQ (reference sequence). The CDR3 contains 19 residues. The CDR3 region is CASTKTWISTSSYTGELFF. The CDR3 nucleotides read TGTGCCAGCACCAAAACGTGGATCTCAACTAGCAGTTACACCGGGGAGCTGTTTTTT. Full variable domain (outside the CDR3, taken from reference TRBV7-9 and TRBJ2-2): DTGVSQNPRHKITKRGQNVTFRCDPISEHNRLYWYRQTLGQGPEFLTYFQNEAQLEKSRLLSDRFSAERPKGSFSTLEIQRTEQGDSAMYLCASTKTWISTSSYTGELFFGEGSRLTVL.

The DNA for the CDR3 is TGTGCCAGCAGCTTGCGCGGGAGGCCCTACAATGAGCAGTTCTTC. Translating it yields CASSLRGRPYNEQFF. The chain recombines TRBV5-6 with TRBJ2-1, with TRBD2 matching over 8 bases. J lost 2 bases, V lost 1 base, and 2 bases had no gene match. Germline V CDR1 and CDR2: SGHDT, YYEEEE. The CDR3 contains 15 residues.

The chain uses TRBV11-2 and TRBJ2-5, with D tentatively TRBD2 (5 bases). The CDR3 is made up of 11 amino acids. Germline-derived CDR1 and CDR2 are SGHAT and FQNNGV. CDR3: CACGLGETQYF. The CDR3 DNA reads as TGTGCTTGCGGGTTAGGCGAGACCCAGTACTTC.

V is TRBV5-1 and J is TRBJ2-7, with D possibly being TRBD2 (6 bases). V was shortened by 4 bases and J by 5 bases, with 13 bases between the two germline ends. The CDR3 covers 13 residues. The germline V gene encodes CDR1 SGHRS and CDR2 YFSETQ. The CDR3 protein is CASSLEGFDEQYF. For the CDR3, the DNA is TGCGCCAGCAGCCTGGAGGGGTTCGACGAGCAGTACTTC.